This TCR beta chain was recorded in a study of blood T cell repertoires in COVID-19. This table comes from immunoSEQ multiplex PCR, and its TCRdb copy is limited to in-frame clones, with some not included. The sample lists about 42,000 clones, around 90% occurring once. The length of the CDR3 is 13 residues. The V and J ends lost 2 bases and 4 bases respectively, with 8 bases between them. Germline V gene sequence: CDR1 SGHTA, CDR2 FQGNSA. The sequenced sample consisted of peripheral blood. The receptor comes from a human donor in a cohort sampled during active COVID-19. The V and J genes are TRBV7-2 and TRBJ1-1; maybe TRBD1 (5 bases). The CDR3: CASSLQGTTEAFF. CDR3 DNA sequence: TGTGCCAGCAGCTTACAGGGAACCACTGAAGCTTTCTTT.